The entry below gives a single T cell receptor (beta chain) sequence along with its context. This receptor's antigen is unknown. No per-base quality is available; no much larger clone lies one base away. The sample is drawn from a study of PD-1 blockade in classical Hodgkin lymphoma (dated by TCRdb to the early 2020s). Context from the whole study: Nivolumab dosing was 3 mg/kg intravenously every 2 weeks, continuing until either disease progression or unacceptable toxicity. The study used TCR beta sequencing and CyTOF to define a peripheral blood immune signature of response to PD-1 blockade in classical Hodgkin lymphoma. The research as a whole found: Trial patients with a complete response had baseline diversity similar to that of newly diagnosed patients, while partial responders and progressors had significantly lower diversity. Newly diagnosed patients were reported to have lower baseline TCR diversity than healthy donors, and relapsed/refractory patients were reported to have lower baseline TCR diversity still. The study covered only a single clinical trial cohort, and the causes of the repertoire differences, possibly disease activity or prior therapy, were still not defined. Lower diversity was seen in patients whose nivolumab began less than 1 year after ASCT, and these patients were left out of later analyses so that immune reconstitution would not confound the results. CD4+ but not CD8+ TCR diversity rose significantly by C4D1 (p=0.0027 vs p=0.16), most apparent in complete responders (p=0.02).

The sample's time point label, in plain terms: cycle 4 day 1 (C4D1), after 5 to 7 weeks of nivolumab. Relapse after autologous stem cell transplantation had occurred in all trial patients, and cohorts A, B and C were distinguished by prior brentuximab vedotin exposure. The trial cohort comprised 60 or so patients with relapsed/refractory classical Hodgkin lymphoma whose best overall responses were complete response, partial response or progressive disease. Trial patients were treated with single-agent nivolumab in the multi-cohort phase II CheckMate 205 trial. An independent review committee assessed best overall response by applying the 2007 International Working Group response criteria. Trial PBMCs were collected immediately before nivolumab initiation (C1D1) and during therapy at cycle 2 day 1 and cycle 4 day 1. Peripheral blood was collected in 8 mL Vacutainer Cell Preparation Tubes, from which PBMCs were isolated by centrifugation and then cryopreserved.

The Qiagen DNeasy kit was used to extract genomic DNA both from unsorted PBMCs and from the negatively selected CD4+ and CD8+ fractions. TCR beta CDR3 regions were amplified by immunoSEQ multiplex PCR using primers annealing to V and J segments. A synthetic immune receptor repertoire was used to minimize amplification bias, and any residual bias was removed computationally once sequencing was done. The original methods were these. Repertoire diversity was quantified as the Shannon entropy index using custom Python scripts. Unsorted, CD4+ and CD8+ repertoires were examined separately, except in combined analyses, for which CD4+ and CD8+ sequences were merged in silico. Clonal expansion was defined as a frequency increase of at least 2-fold after treatment compared with C1D1, and clones undetected at baseline were assigned a pseudocount of 0.5. Clones with 0 or 1 copy at C1D1 were defined as singleton clones, while clones with 2 or more copies were defined as non-singleton clones. Clones expanded in unsorted samples were annotated as CD4+, CD8+ or unknown by matching protein sequences in sorted samples from the same patient. Diversity changes from C1D1 to C4D1 were tested in paired samples using Wilcoxon tests. The table comes from immuneACCESS by way of TCRdb, which keeps in-frame sequences with V and J called. Part of the clones is missing from these tables; in studies checked, under half for an unresolved V gene and the rest for unknown reasons. V and J calls plus clone size are reproduced from that table; the DNA served to infer D and trimming. Present in this sample are 75,000 to 100,000 clones, 90% to 95% of which were seen just once. The ten largest clonotypes hold less than 2% of the sample.

CDR1 and CDR2 were assigned from the germline V gene as MNHEY and SVGAGI. Here V drops 0 bases and J drops 3 bases, and the junction holds 4 bases not matched to any gene. Taken from cysteine to phenylalanine, the CDR3 has 16 residues. The read is trimmed to its CDR3 DNA, 48 bases read in frame from base 1. Sequenced material: peripheral blood mononuclear cells (PBMCs), taken before the fourth cycle of nivolumab. This sequence originates from a human donor with classical Hodgkin lymphoma. The rearrangement joined TRBV6-5 to TRBJ1-5, and TRBD1 matches 8 of the central bases. The CDR3 reads CASSYSSRGLNQPQHF. Read as DNA, the sequence is TGTGCCAGCAGTTACTCGAGCAGGGGGCTCAATCAGCCCCAGCATTTT.